Presented here are 32 T cell receptor beta chains from one specimen sequenced in a study of PD-1 blockade in classical Hodgkin lymphoma. Only in-frame clones appear in the TCRdb table, and some are missing; sequencing was by immunoSEQ multiplex PCR. The sample consists of 100,000 or so clones, approximately 94% of them appearing once. Time point: cycle 4 day 1 (C4D1), after less than 7 weeks of nivolumab. Every patient had relapsed following autologous stem cell transplantation, and cohorts differed in brentuximab vedotin exposure. The sequencing here drew on peripheral blood mononuclear cells (PBMCs), taken before the fourth cycle of nivolumab. These receptors were collected from a human donor with classical Hodgkin lymphoma.

The chain uses TRBV5-1 and TRBJ2-3, with a weak D call TRBD1 (6 bases). V was trimmed by 5 bases and J by 0 bases, leaving 10 bases between them. CDR1 and CDR2 (germline): SGHRS, YFSETQ. This CDR3 is 14 amino acids long. The CDR3 DNA sequence: TGCGCCAGCAGGGGGACACCCAGCACAGATACGCAGTATTTT. Its translation is CASRGTPSTDTQYF. Drawing the rest from reference TRBV5-1 and TRBJ2-3, the complete variable domain is KAGVTQTPRYLIKTRGQQVTLSCSPISGHRSVSWYQQTPGQGLQFLFEYFSETQRNKGNFPGRFSGRQFSNSRSEMNVSTLELGDSALYLCASRGTPSTDTQYFGPGTRLTVL.

This sequence joins TRBV7-6 and TRBJ1-1; D call uncertain. CDR3 length: 14 amino acids. Germline V gene lookup returns CDR1 SGHVS and CDR2 FNYEAQ. V was shortened by 1 base and J by 5 bases, with 11 bases between the two germline ends. The CDR3, as DNA: TGTGCCAGCAGCTTAGGGCGGTACCGAACTGAAGCTTTCTTT. Translation gives CASSLGRYRTEAFF.

This sequence joins TRBV11-2 and TRBJ2-5, with TRBD2 matching 12 bases. Losses at the gene ends were 4 bases for V and 5 bases for J; bases not matched to a gene: 2. The germline V gene has CDR1 SGHAT and CDR2 FQNNGV. This CDR3 has 14 amino acids. The CDR3, as DNA: TGTGCCAGCAGCTCCCTAGCGGGAGGGGAGACCCAGTACTTC. Its protein is CASSSLAGGETQYF. Combining the CDR3 with reference TRBV11-2 and TRBJ2-5 gives the whole variable domain EAGVAQSPRYKIIEKRQSVAFWCNPISGHATLYWYQQILGQGPKLLIQFQNNGVVDDSQLPKDRFSAERLKGVDSTLKIQPAKLEDSAVYLCASSSLAGGETQYFGPGTRLLVL.

The chain recombines TRBV18 with TRBJ2-7; D ambiguous. CDR1 is KGHSH and CDR2 is LQKENI in the germline V gene. The length of the CDR3 is 14 residues. The V end lost 3 bases, the J end lost 4 bases, and 13 bases lay between the germline ends. The CDR3 here is CASSPSARKYEQYF. Written as DNA, the CDR3 is TGTGCCAGCTCACCCTCTGCGAGGAAATACGAGCAGTACTTC.

This chain connects TRBV5-6 to TRBJ2-7; TRBD2 aligns across 7 bases. The CDR3 has 11 amino acids. V gave up 10 bases and J gave up 3 bases; unmatched junction bases: 4. Germline CDR1 reads SGHDT; CDR2 reads YYEEEE. Here the CDR3 reads CASRGDYEQYF. In nucleotides, the CDR3 is TGTGCCTCCCGGGGGGACTACGAGCAGTACTTC.

This clone has just a few counts. The chain recombines TRBV19 with TRBJ2-1; D gene uncertain. The CDR3 loop spans 13 amino acids. Per the germline V gene, CDR1 is LNHDA and CDR2 is SQIVND (reference sequence). V lost 7 bases, J lost 0 bases, and 7 bases lay in between. For the CDR3, the DNA is TGTGCCAGTACACGGCCCTCCTACAATGAGCAGTTCTTC. Its protein is CASTRPSYNEQFF.

This chain links TRBV19 with TRBJ2-4, with TRBD2 matching over 15 bases. The CDR3 has 17 residues. V dropped 9 bases and J dropped 2; count of bases not matched to a gene: 8. Germline V lookup: CDR1 LNHDA, CDR2 SQIVND (reference sequence). As DNA, the CDR3 is TGTGCCAGCCATGGACTAGCGGGAGGGAGGACCAAAAACATTCAGTACTTC. This codes for CASHGLAGGRTKNIQYF.

The chain joins TRBV27 to TRBJ1-1; maybe TRBD1 (6 bases). Trimming stripped 0 bases from V and 0 bases from J, with 8 bases between. The CDR3 is made up of 15 amino acids. Germline V gives CDR1 MNHEY, CDR2 SMNVEV (reference sequence). CDR3 loop: CASSLSPGVNTEAFF. In nucleotides, the CDR3 is TGTGCCAGCAGTTTATCCCCAGGGGTGAACACTGAAGCTTTCTTT.

This chain joins TRBV28 and TRBJ1-2; 8 nucleotides align to TRBD1. The V segment lost 6 bases and the J segment 6 bases; nucleotides outside the gene matches: 9. Germline-derived CDR1 and CDR2 are MDHEN and SYDVKM. The CDR3 is 14 residues long. CDR3 DNA sequence: TGTGCCAGCAGGACCCAGGGGGCCGGAGATGGCTACACCTTC. Its translation is CASRTQGAGDGYTF.

The V call is TRBV18, the J call TRBJ1-2; the match to TRBD1 covers 7 bases. In germline, CDR1 is KGHSH, CDR2 LQKENI. The CDR3 has 16 amino acids. V lost 0 bases to trimming and J lost 2 bases; unmatched junction nucleotides: 6. CDR3 residues: CASSPPGQRFNYGYTF. DNA for the CDR3: TGTGCCAGCTCACCACCGGGACAGAGGTTCAACTATGGCTACACCTTC.

This clone was seen only a few times. The chain combines TRBV2 with TRBJ1-2, with 8 bases identical to TRBD1. The germline CDR1 and CDR2 sequences are SNHLY and FYNNEI. J lost 6 bases, V lost 6 bases, and 0 bases had no gene match. The CDR3 has 11 amino acids. The CDR3 sequence is CASRDRDGYTF. DNA for the CDR3: TGTGCCAGCAGGGACAGGGATGGCTACACCTTC.

The J gene is TRBJ1-5, the V gene TRBV11-3; no clear D gene. Germline V gene data show CDR1 as SGHNT and CDR2 as YENEEA. V lost 4 bases, J lost 6 bases, and 10 bases lay in between. The CDR3 loop spans 13 amino acids. CDR3 coding DNA: TGTGCCAGCAGCTCCCTTCCGGCTCAGCCCCAGCATTTT. It yields the protein CASSSLPAQPQHF.

The chain carries TRBV7-2 and TRBJ2-3; a possible D gene is TRBD2 (6 bases). The length of the CDR3 is 15 residues. Between the trimmed V and J ends, which lost 5 bases and 6 bases, there was a span of 18 bases. Germline values: CDR1 SGHTA, CDR2 FQGNSA. As DNA, the CDR3 is TGTGCCAGCAGCCCCTTGGGGGGTGTTGGGGATACGCAGTATTTT. Amino acid sequence: CASSPLGGVGDTQYF.

The rearrangement uses TRBV14 and TRBJ2-7; D gene uncertain. Germline V lookup: CDR1 SGHDN, CDR2 FVKESK. This CDR3 has 20 amino acids. The V and J ends lost 2 bases and 4 bases respectively, with 30 bases between them. CDR3 protein: CASSQRALRLTPEEIYEQYF. In nucleotides, the CDR3 is TGTGCCAGCAGCCAACGGGCCCTGCGACTTACCCCGGAAGAGATATACGAGCAGTACTTC. Based on the CDR3 plus reference TRBV14 and TRBJ2-7, the full variable domain is EAGVTQFPSHSVIEKGQTVTLRCDPISGHDNLYWYRRVMGKEIKFLLHFVKESKQDESGMPNNRFLAERTGGTYSTLKVQPAELEDSGVYFCASSQRALRLTPEEIYEQYFGPGTRLTVT.

The chain employs TRBV28 and TRBJ2-1; 7 nucleotides line up with TRBD2. This CDR3 contains 16 residues. The germline V gene encodes CDR1 MDHEN and CDR2 SYDVKM. The junction had 7 bases not matched to a gene; V was cut back by 1 base and J by 4 bases. CDR3 coding DNA: TGTGCCAGCAGTTTATCTGGGACTACCCATTACAATGAGCAGTTCTTC. This codes for CASSLSGTTHYNEQFF.

The chain uses TRBV29-1 and TRBJ2-7, with 14 positions matching TRBD2. The junction had 9 bases not matched to a gene; V was cut back by 1 base and J by 4 bases. CDR1 and CDR2 from the germline V gene are SQVTM and ANQGSEA. This CDR3 contains 17 residues. The CDR3 loop reads CSVEAAGLAGGWYEQYF. In DNA form, the CDR3 reads TGCAGCGTTGAAGCCGCCGGACTAGCGGGAGGATGGTACGAGCAGTACTTC.

V and J are TRBV28 and TRBJ1-1, with D perhaps TRBD1 (6 bases). CDR1 is MDHEN, CDR2 SYDVKM, per germline. The CDR3 consists of 15 residues. Trimming removed 7 bases at V and 3 bases at J, with 18 bases between. CDR3 sequence (DNA): TGTGCCAGCAATCCCCACAGGGTTAAGGACACTGAAGCTTTCTTT. Protein: CASNPHRVKDTEAFF. Looking up the rest from reference TRBV28 and TRBJ1-1 gives the full variable domain: DVKVTQSSRYLVKRTGEKVFLECVQDMDHENMFWYRQDPGLGLRLIYFSYDVKMKEKGDIPEGYSVSREKKERFSLILESASTNQTSMYLCASNPHRVKDTEAFFGQGTRLTVV.

This clone was seen just once. This chain connects TRBV27 to TRBJ1-4; 9 bases line up with TRBD1. V gave up 7 bases and J gave up 8 bases; unmatched junction bases: 11. CDR1 is MNHEY and CDR2 is SMNVEV in the germline V gene (reference sequence). This CDR3 comprises 15 residues. Here the CDR3 DNA reads TGTGCCAGCAAACATCGTAGGACAGGGGCCGAAAAACTGTTTTTT. Amino acid sequence: CASKHRRTGAEKLFF.

This clone appeared a few times. CDR3 region: CASGRGGRYRAGYTF. In nucleotides, the CDR3 is TGTGCCAGCGGTCGGGGAGGACGTTATAGGGCTGGCTACACCTTC. This chain links TRBV27 with TRBJ1-2; D not certain. The CDR3 loop spans 15 amino acids. CDR1 MNHEY and CDR2 SMNVEV come from the germline V gene (reference sequence). Trimming took off 8 bases at V and 7 bases at J, with 23 bases between the two ends.

The CDR3 is CASSKGTSGRGETQYF. CDR3 nucleotide sequence: TGTGCCAGCAGCAAGGGGACTAGCGGGAGGGGGGAGACCCAGTACTTC. The chain couples TRBV21-1 to TRBJ2-5; whether TRBD2, the table's D call, matches the DNA was not checked. TRBV21-1 is labeled a pseudogene. The CDR3 is 16 residues long.

The genes are TRBV14 and TRBJ2-7; perhaps TRBD2 as D (6 bases). This CDR3 contains 12 residues. CDR1 and CDR2 (germline): SGHDN, FVKESK. V was cut by 4 bases and J by 4 bases, with 8 bases left in between. This chain's CDR3 is CASSPRGYEQYF. The CDR3 nucleotides are TGTGCCAGCAGCCCGCGGGGTTACGAGCAGTACTTC.

The rearrangement uses TRBV7-2 and TRBJ1-1; D is unresolved. Looked up from germline, CDR1 is SGHTA and CDR2 is FQGNSA. There are 14 residues in the CDR3. The ends were cut back, 4 bases at V and 3 bases at J, with 12 bases in the middle. The CDR3 here is CASSSPGMDTEAFF. The CDR3 nucleotides read TGTGCCAGCAGCTCGCCGGGGATGGACACTGAAGCTTTCTTT. Full variable domain (outside the CDR3, taken from reference TRBV7-2 and TRBJ1-1): GAGVSQSPSNKVTEKGKDVELRCDPISGHTALYWYRQSLGQGLEFLIYFQGNSAPDKSGLPSDRFSAERTGGSVSTLTIQRTQQEDSAVYLCASSSPGMDTEAFFGQGTRLTVV.

The chain couples TRBV19 to TRBJ1-1, with D uncertain. Germline V gene lookup returns CDR1 LNHDA and CDR2 SQIVND (reference sequence). The CDR3 spans 15 residues. V was cut by 2 bases and J by 1 base, with 11 bases left in between. As DNA, the CDR3 is TGTGCCAGTAGTATACAAGGGTCGACGAACACTGAAGCTTTCTTT. This gives the protein CASSIQGSTNTEAFF.

The chain joins TRBV2 to TRBJ2-7, with TRBD2 matching over 11 bases. The J segment lost 5 bases and the V segment lost 7 bases, leaving 10 bases of the junction unmatched. This CDR3 spans 15 amino acids. Per the germline V gene, CDR1 is SNHLY and CDR2 is FYNNEI. CDR3 nucleotides: TGTGCCAGCATGTTGGAACTAGCGGGAGTGCACGAGCAGTACTTC. The encoded protein is CASMLELAGVHEQYF.

This clone appeared once. This chain connects TRBV10-3 to TRBJ1-1; 7 bases align to TRBD1. The J segment lost 2 bases and the V segment lost 3 bases, leaving 6 bases of the junction unmatched. Germline CDR1 reads ENHRY; CDR2 reads SYGVKD. The CDR3 is made up of 15 amino acids. CDR3 DNA: TGTGCCATCAGTGAACAGGGGCGAGGTAACACTGAAGCTTTCTTT. It encodes CAISEQGRGNTEAFF.

This sequence joins TRBV2 and TRBJ2-7, with 9 bases aligning to TRBD1. Germline assignment: CDR1 SNHLY and CDR2 FYNNEI. The CDR3 is made up of 14 amino acids. J was trimmed by 1 base and V by 6 bases; bases with no gene match: 4. The CDR3 DNA sequence: TGTGCCAGCAGCTCGGACAGGGGATCCTACGAGCAGTACTTC. This translates into CASSSDRGSYEQYF.

The genes are TRBV11-2 and TRBJ2-2, with a tentative D call TRBD1 (6 bases). The CDR3 covers 16 residues. The V end was cut by 8 bases, the J end by 7 bases, with 23 bases between. The V gene's germline CDR1 is SGHAT and CDR2 FQNNGV. CDR3: CASRDTGSFRVGELFF. The CDR3 nucleotides are TGTGCCAGCCGGGACACAGGGAGTTTTCGGGTCGGGGAGCTGTTTTTT.

J is TRBJ2-6 and V is TRBV28; TRBD1 might be the D (5 bases). CDR3 length: 15 amino acids. Germline assignment: CDR1 MDHEN and CDR2 SYDVKM. Trimming left V 7 bases short and J 0 bases short, with 10 bases between. The CDR3 region is CASNPTGSGANVLTF. The CDR3 bases are TGTGCCAGCAACCCAACAGGCTCTGGGGCCAACGTCCTGACTTTC.

The gene calls are TRBV4-1 and TRBJ2-1; no firm D call. The length of the CDR3 is 16 residues. The germline CDR1 and CDR2 sequences are MGHRA and YSYEKL. V shed 0 bases and J shed 1 base, with 10 bases lying between them. CDR3 loop: CASSQDAAASYNEQFF. For the CDR3, the DNA is TGCGCCAGCAGCCAAGATGCGGCGGCGTCCTACAATGAGCAGTTCTTC.

The chain joins TRBV6-5 to TRBJ1-3; D remains ambiguous. Trimming took off 5 bases at V and 0 bases at J, with 5 bases between the two ends. Germline assignment: CDR1 MNHEY and CDR2 SVGAGI. The CDR3 extends over 13 amino acids. DNA of the CDR3: TGTGCCAGCAGTCCGCTCTCTGGAAACACCATATATTTT. Encoded protein: CASSPLSGNTIYF.

This chain links TRBV27 with TRBJ2-4, with 8 bases identical to TRBD2. The CDR3 extends over 14 amino acids. From germline, CDR1 is MNHEY and CDR2 SMNVEV (reference sequence). The V and J ends lost 5 bases and 7 bases, in that order; junction bases with no gene match: 7. The CDR3 nucleotides read TGTGCCAGCAGTGTGGCGGGAGGAGGGAACATTCAGTACTTC. It specifies CASSVAGGGNIQYF.

The chain couples TRBV12-5 to TRBJ1-1; D is uncertain. The CDR3 extends over 11 amino acids. Trimming stripped 4 bases from V and 4 bases from J, with 4 bases between. In germline, CDR1 is LGHNT, CDR2 FRNRAP. CDR3 bases: TGTGCTAGTGGTTACGGCACTGAAGCTTTCTTT. It is translated as CASGYGTEAFF.